Following are 32 T cell receptor beta chains from one sample sequenced in a study of graft-versus-host responses after intestinal transplantation. No antigen has been assigned to these receptors. Libraries were prepared by immunoSEQ multiplex PCR; TCRdb keeps only in-frame clonotypes and omits some of them. The sample yields about 89,000 clones, more than 90% seen once. Source: unstimulated CD4+ T cells sorted from spleen or lymph node cells, taken before intestinal transplant. All receptors derive from a human donor who received an intestinal transplant.

This sequence joins TRBV27 and TRBJ2-1; 7 bases line up with TRBD2. CDR1 and CDR2 from the germline V gene are MNHEY and SMNVEV (reference sequence). Unmatched junction bases numbered 13, after V lost 6 bases and J lost 5 bases. This CDR3 has 16 amino acids. CDR3 DNA sequence: TGTGCCAGCAGCCCACTGCGGGGGATAATGAACAATGAGCAGTTCTTC. It translates to CASSPLRGIMNNEQFF.

This clone occurred a few times. The chain combines TRBV21-1 with TRBJ2-7; the table's D call of TRBD1 was not tested on the DNA. TRBV21-1 is classified as a pseudogene. The CDR3 spans 13 residues. CDR3 region: CARKGTGTYEQYF. The CDR3 DNA is TGTGCCAGAAAAGGAACAGGTACCTACGAGCAGTACTTC.

The chain uses TRBV5-1 and TRBJ1-2; TRBD1 matches 7 bases. This CDR3 has 14 amino acids. Germline V CDR1 and CDR2: SGHRS, YFSETQ. Trimming took 7 bases from V and 8 from J; bases not matched to a gene: 14. CDR3 sequence: CASAITGTARGYTF. The CDR3 DNA reads as TGCGCCAGCGCAATTACCGGGACAGCGCGGGGCTACACCTTC.

This clone is a singleton in its sample. The chain combines TRBV18 with TRBJ1-4; TRBD1 might be the D (6 bases). Germline lookup yields CDR1 KGHSH and CDR2 LQKENI. V shed 2 bases and J shed 7 bases, with 14 bases lying between them. This CDR3 contains 15 residues. This CDR3 is CASSPNVGALEKLFF. The CDR3 DNA is TGTGCCAGCTCACCAAATGTGGGGGCCCTTGAAAAACTGTTTTTT.

This chain links TRBV25-1 with TRBJ2-1; 12 positions match TRBD2. This CDR3 contains 17 residues. With V trimmed by 5 bases and J by 4 bases, 9 bases remained unmatched. Per the germline V gene, CDR1 is MGHDK and CDR2 is SYGVNS. The CDR3 loop reads CASSNLIGTSGYNEQFF. The CDR3 DNA reads TGTGCCAGCAGTAACCTAATCGGGACTAGCGGGTACAATGAGCAGTTCTTC.

V gene TRBV5-4 combines with J gene TRBJ1-2; D is undetermined. CDR3 length equals 13 residues. V was pared by 2 bases and J by 0 bases, with 5 bases between. Germline V gene sequence: CDR1 SGHNT, CDR2 YYREEE (reference sequence). CDR3 amino acids: CASSLQPNYGYTF. CDR3 in DNA: TGTGCCAGCAGCTTACAACCTAACTATGGCTACACCTTC. Full variable domain (remainder filled in from reference TRBV5-4 and TRBJ1-2): ETGVTQSPTHLIKTRGQQVTLRCSSQSGHNTVSWYQQALGQGPQFIFQYYREEENGRGNFPPRFSGLQFPNYSSELNVNALELDDSALYLCASSLQPNYGYTFGSGTRLTVV.

This chain connects TRBV6-1 to TRBJ2-5; a possible D gene is TRBD2 (5 bases). V gave up 7 bases and J gave up 5 bases, with 20 bases separating them. The CDR3 is made up of 15 amino acids. The germline CDR1 and CDR2 sequences are MNHNS and SASEGT. The CDR3 nucleotides are TGTGCCAGCACCCTCCGAGGGTTAGGCCGGGAGACCCAGTACTTC. Its translation is CASTLRGLGRETQYF.

The chain recombines TRBV6-5 with TRBJ1-5; 7 nucleotides line up with TRBD1. V was clipped by 2 bases and J by 1 base; unmatched bases: 2. The CDR3 is made up of 15 amino acids. Germline CDR1 is MNHEY and CDR2 is SVGAGI. Here the CDR3 DNA reads TGTGCCAGCAGTTACCCAGGGGGAAGCAATCAGCCCCAGCATTTT. This encodes CASSYPGGSNQPQHF.

This clone was seen a handful of times. V is TRBV4-2 and J is TRBJ2-3, with 9 bases fitting TRBD1. This CDR3 is built from 17 residues. Germline assignment: CDR1 LGHNA and CDR2 YNFKEQ. Trimming took 4 bases from V and 6 from J; bases not matched to a gene: 14. CDR3 sequence (DNA): TGTGCCAGCAGCCTAGGTCGGAACAGGGGGCTGCAGGATACGCAGTATTTT. Residues: CASSLGRNRGLQDTQYF.

The chain employs TRBV14 and TRBJ2-1; D gene unclear. This CDR3 has 13 amino acids. Germline V lookup: CDR1 SGHDN, CDR2 FVKESK. Trimming shortened V by 4 bases and J by 7 bases, and 11 bases separated the two germline ends. CDR3 sequence (DNA): TGTGCCAGCAGCCCCGGACCCCTGAATGAGCAGTTCTTC. This codes for CASSPGPLNEQFF.

The V gene is TRBV4-1, the J gene TRBJ2-1, with D tentatively TRBD2 (6 bases). The CDR3 runs 15 residues. V was shortened by 1 base and J by 2 bases, with 9 bases between the two germline ends. CDR1 is MGHRA and CDR2 is YSYEKL in the germline V gene. In nucleotides, the CDR3 is TGCGCCAGCAGCCAAGGTCGACTAGCCTACAATGAGCAGTTCTTC. Its protein is CASSQGRLAYNEQFF.

The chain joins TRBV19 to TRBJ2-7; no clear D. From germline, CDR1 is LNHDA and CDR2 SQIVND (reference sequence). The V gene lost 5 bases and the J gene lost 2 bases, with 10 bases spanning the gap. The CDR3 length is 13 residues. The CDR3 DNA reads TGTGCCAGTAGTGAATCGGCAGCCTACGAGCAGTACTTC. Its protein product is CASSESAAYEQYF. The whole variable domain, remainder taken from reference TRBV19 and TRBJ2-7, is DGGITQSPKYLFRKEGQNVTLSCEQNLNHDAMYWYRQDPGQGLRLIYYSQIVNDFQKGDIAEGYSVSREKKESFPLTVTSAQKNPTAFYLCASSESAAYEQYFGPGTRLTVT.

The chain joins TRBV10-3 to TRBJ2-2; TRBD2 is a possible D gene (6 bases). This CDR3 region has 13 residues. Germline CDR1 reads ENHRY; CDR2 reads SYGVKD. The CDR3 protein is CVIAETNTGELFF. The CDR3 DNA sequence: TGTGTGATAGCGGAGACCAACACCGGGGAGCTGTTTTTT.

V usage is TRBV6-1 and J usage is TRBJ1-1; possible D gene TRBD1, 5 bases. The CDR3 loop spans 13 amino acids. The germline V and J ends were trimmed by 4 bases and 5 bases, with 11 bases remaining between them. Germline-derived CDR1 and CDR2 are MNHNS and SASEGT. The CDR3 DNA is TGTGCCAGCAGTGCGAGGGGTTGGACTGAAGCTTTCTTT. Translation: CASSARGWTEAFF.

The CDR3 here is CASSPEGSYEQYF. Here the CDR3 DNA reads TGTGCCAGCAGTCCGGAGGGCTCCTACGAGCAGTACTTC. The gene calls are TRBV28 and TRBJ2-7, with a tentative D call TRBD2 (6 bases). The CDR3 has 13 residues. V lost 5 bases, J lost 0 bases, and 8 bases lay in between. In germline, CDR1 is MDHEN, CDR2 SYDVKM.

This chain joins TRBV30 and TRBJ2-3; D may be TRBD1 or TRBD2 (5 bases each). V was cut by 2 bases and J by 0 bases, with 15 bases left in between. CDR3 length: 16 residues. The germline CDR1 and CDR2 sequences are GTSNPN and SVGIG (reference sequence). Here the CDR3 DNA reads TGTGCCTGGAGTAAACGCCGGGACCATAGCACAGATACGCAGTATTTT. Its protein is CAWSKRRDHSTDTQYF.

The chain carries TRBV5-1 and TRBJ1-1; maybe TRBD1 (6 bases). V was trimmed by 1 base and J by 11 bases, leaving 12 bases between them. The CDR3 is made up of 12 amino acids. The germline V gene has CDR1 SGHRS and CDR2 YFSETQ. Here the CDR3 DNA reads TGCGCCAGCAGCTTGAACAGGGTGGTGGCTTTCTTT. Its translation: CASSLNRVVAFF.

V is TRBV5-1 and J is TRBJ2-3; a weak D match, TRBD1 (6 bases). The length of the CDR3 is 15 residues. V gave up 4 bases and J gave up 4 bases, with 16 bases separating them. Per germline, CDR1 SGHRS and CDR2 YFSETQ. CDR3 region: CASSLITGLADTQYF. In DNA, the CDR3 is TGCGCCAGCAGCCTCATTACAGGGTTGGCAGATACGCAGTATTTT.

This chain joins TRBV2 and TRBJ1-2; D is unresolved. The CDR3 loop spans 13 amino acids. Germline loops: CDR1 SNHLY, CDR2 FYNNEI. Deletions cut 3 bases from V and 6 bases from J, with 11 bases between. CDR3 protein: CASSDDGSDGYTF. For the CDR3, the DNA is TGTGCCAGCAGTGACGACGGGTCGGATGGCTACACCTTC.

The count of this clone is one. This sequence joins TRBV7-9 and TRBJ2-5; 10 bases line up with TRBD2. Gene TRBJ2-7 matches the end of the DNA better, so the J call may be wrong. This CDR3 has 17 amino acids. Germline-derived CDR1 and CDR2 are SEHNR and FQNEAQ (reference sequence). CDR3 protein: CASSLSSRAGGRYEQYF. In DNA, the CDR3 is TGTGCCAGCAGCTTAAGTTCTCGAGCGGGAGGGAGGTACGAGCAGTACTTC.

This clone has just one count. The V call is TRBV6-5, the J call TRBJ2-2; D could derive from TRBD1 or TRBD2 (5 bases each). This CDR3 region has 15 residues. Trimming took off 2 bases at V and 6 bases at J, with 13 bases between the two ends. The germline V gene encodes CDR1 MNHEY and CDR2 SVGAGI. CDR3 DNA sequence: TGTGCCAGCAGTTACAAGGGTTCGGGACCCGGGGAGCTGTTTTTT. Its translation: CASSYKGSGPGELFF.

V usage is TRBV5-4 and J usage is TRBJ2-7, with 9 bases that match TRBD2. Germline lookup yields CDR1 SGHNT and CDR2 YYREEE (reference sequence). The V gene end was trimmed by 4 bases and the J gene end by 4 bases; junction bases not matched to a gene: 3. The CDR3 is 13 residues long. The CDR3 is CASSRSGSYEQYF. The CDR3 DNA is TGTGCCAGCAGCCGTAGCGGGAGTTACGAGCAGTACTTC.

This chain joins TRBV14 and TRBJ1-3; no reliable D call. V shed 4 bases and J shed 9 bases, with 10 bases lying between them. Germline V lookup: CDR1 SGHDN, CDR2 FVKESK. The CDR3 runs to 12 residues. CDR3 DNA sequence: TGTGCCAGCAGCCTATATACGTCCACCATATATTTT. Its translation is CASSLYTSTIYF.

This clone came up once. This sequence joins TRBV19 and TRBJ2-1; no firm D call. Germline loops: CDR1 LNHDA, CDR2 SQIVND (reference sequence). Trimming left V 3 bases short and J 3 bases short, with 6 bases between. This CDR3 comprises 13 residues. The DNA for the CDR3 is TGTGCCAGTAGTATGGGGTACTACAATGAGCAGTTCTTC. Residues: CASSMGYYNEQFF.

The V call is TRBV27, the J call TRBJ2-7; D unclear. With 8 bases removed from V and 4 bases from J, the gap between germline ends came to 21 bases. This CDR3 is built from 15 residues. Germline CDR1 MNHEY, CDR2 SMNVEV (reference sequence). As DNA, the CDR3 is TGTGCCAGCGGGTTCGGTGTGGCCATGGGGTACGAGCAGTACTTC. Protein sequence: CASGFGVAMGYEQYF.

V gene TRBV10-2 combines with J gene TRBJ2-1; 12 positions agree with TRBD2. With 8 bases clipped from V and 6 bases from J, the junction kept 2 bases outside the gene matches. The CDR3 extends over 13 amino acids. Germline V gene data show CDR1 as WSHSY and CDR2 as SAAADI. In DNA, the CDR3 is TGCGCCAGCGGACTAGCGGGAAGCAATGAGCAGTTCTTC. This encodes CASGLAGSNEQFF.

This CDR3 is CASSAIPLNQETQYF. CDR3 nucleotide sequence: TGTGCCAGTAGTGCTATCCCTCTGAACCAAGAGACCCAGTACTTC. The rearrangement joins TRBV19 to TRBJ2-5; no definite D call. The V gene lost 5 bases and the J gene lost 0 bases, with 13 bases spanning the gap. CDR3 size: 15 residues. The germline gives CDR1 LNHDA, CDR2 SQIVND (reference sequence).

The chain combines TRBV6-5 with TRBJ2-2; D perhaps matches TRBD2 (5 bases). Germline CDR1 is MNHEY and CDR2 is SVGAGI. V shed 4 bases and J shed 7 bases, with 19 bases lying between them. This CDR3 comprises 16 residues. The CDR3 loop reads CASSSVIGSFVGELFF. The CDR3 nucleotides read TGTGCCAGCAGTTCGGTGATAGGGAGTTTTGTCGGGGAGCTGTTTTTT.

This rearrangement joins TRBV6-1 to TRBJ1-6; maybe TRBD1 (5 bases). The length of the CDR3 is 15 residues. The germline V gene encodes CDR1 MNHNS and CDR2 SASEGT. With 1 base removed from V and 6 bases from J, the gap between germline ends came to 10 bases. CDR3 residues: CASSEDGHFNSPLHF. The CDR3 nucleotides are TGTGCCAGCAGTGAAGATGGACATTTTAATTCACCCCTCCACTTT.

The chain recombines TRBV5-4 with TRBJ1-2; a possible D gene is TRBD1 (5 bases). CDR1 and CDR2 from the germline V gene are SGHNT and YYREEE (reference sequence). The V and J ends lost 5 bases and 8 bases respectively, with 22 bases between them. This CDR3 spans 15 amino acids. CDR3 nucleotides: TGTGCCAGCAGTCGACGGGACGCCTATCTCCCCGGCTACACCTTC. It yields the protein CASSRRDAYLPGYTF. Full variable domain (outside the CDR3, taken from reference TRBV5-4 and TRBJ1-2): ETGVTQSPTHLIKTRGQQVTLRCSSQSGHNTVSWYQQALGQGPQFIFQYYREEENGRGNFPPRFSGLQFPNYSSELNVNALELDDSALYLCASSRRDAYLPGYTFGSGTRLTVV.

The chain combines TRBV19 with TRBJ2-1; 11 positions match TRBD2. Losses at the gene ends were 10 bases for V and 7 bases for J; bases not matched to a gene: 12. CDR1 LNHDA and CDR2 SQIVND come from the germline V gene (reference sequence). This CDR3 spans 15 amino acids. The CDR3 nucleotides are TGTGCCACAAGAGGACGACTAGCGGGAAGTAATGAGCAGTTCTTC. This gives the protein CATRGRLAGSNEQFF.

The chain combines TRBV19 with TRBJ1-4, with 10 bases aligning to TRBD1. J lost 8 bases, V lost 7 bases, and 10 bases had no gene match. Germline assignment: CDR1 LNHDA and CDR2 SQIVND (reference sequence). The CDR3 loop spans 15 amino acids. The CDR3 reads CASTPPGTGDEKLFF. The CDR3 nucleotides are TGTGCCAGTACCCCCCCAGGGACAGGGGACGAAAAACTGTTTTTT.